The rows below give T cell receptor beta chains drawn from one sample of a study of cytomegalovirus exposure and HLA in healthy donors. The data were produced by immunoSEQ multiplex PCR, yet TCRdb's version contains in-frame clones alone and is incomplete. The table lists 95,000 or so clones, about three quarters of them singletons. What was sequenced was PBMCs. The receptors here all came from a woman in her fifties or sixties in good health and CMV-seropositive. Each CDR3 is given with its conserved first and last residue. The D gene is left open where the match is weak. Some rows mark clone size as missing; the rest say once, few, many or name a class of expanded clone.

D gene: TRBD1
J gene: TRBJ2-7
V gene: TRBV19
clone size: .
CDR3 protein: CATTTRDATRDRGSTYEQYF
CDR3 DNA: TGTGCCACCACCACGAGGGATGCCACGCGGGACAGGGGGTCCACCTACGAGCAGTACTTC

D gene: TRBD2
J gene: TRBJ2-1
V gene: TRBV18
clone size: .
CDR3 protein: CASSHQSSGSNLYLQEQFF
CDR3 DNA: TGTGCCAGCTCTCATCAATCTAGCGGGAGCAACCTATACCTACAGGAGCAGTTCTTC

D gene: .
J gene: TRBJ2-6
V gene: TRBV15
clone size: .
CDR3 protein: CATSRDSSGSGANVLTF
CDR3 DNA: TGTGCCACCAGCAGAGATTCTTCAGGGTCTGGGGCCAACGTCCTGACTTTC

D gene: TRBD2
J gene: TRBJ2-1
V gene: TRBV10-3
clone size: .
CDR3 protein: CAISGLAGNEQFF
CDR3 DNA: TGTGCCATCAGTGGACTAGCGGGAAATGAGCAGTTCTTC

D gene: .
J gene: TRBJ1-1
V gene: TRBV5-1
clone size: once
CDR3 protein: CASSKTQGNTEAFF
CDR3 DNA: TGCGCCAGCAGCAAAACCCAGGGGAACACTGAAGCTTTCTTT

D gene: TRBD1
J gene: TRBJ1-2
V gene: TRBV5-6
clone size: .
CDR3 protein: CASSLQGAYYGYTF
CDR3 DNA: TGTGCCAGCAGTTTACAGGGGGCCTACTATGGCTACACCTTC

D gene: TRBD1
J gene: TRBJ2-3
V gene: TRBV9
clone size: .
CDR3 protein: CASSPRDREDTQYF
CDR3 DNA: TGTGCCAGCAGCCCACGGGACAGGGAGGATACGCAGTATTTT

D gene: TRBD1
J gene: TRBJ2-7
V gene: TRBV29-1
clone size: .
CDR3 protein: CSVEGGTGVYEQYF
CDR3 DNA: TGCAGCGTTGAAGGAGGGACAGGGGTCTACGAGCAGTACTTC

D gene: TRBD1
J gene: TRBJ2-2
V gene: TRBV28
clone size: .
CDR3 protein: CASSLQGALPGELFF
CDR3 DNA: TGTGCCAGCAGTTTACAGGGGGCTTTACCCGGGGAGCTGTTTTTT

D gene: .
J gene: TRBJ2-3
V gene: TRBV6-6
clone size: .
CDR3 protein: CASSSSTDTQYF
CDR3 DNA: TGTGCCAGCAGTTCTAGCACAGATACGCAGTATTTT

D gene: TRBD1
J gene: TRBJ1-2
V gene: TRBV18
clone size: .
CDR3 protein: CASSPPDRVGSHYGYTF
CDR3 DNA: TGTGCCAGCTCACCACCAGACAGGGTGGGGTCCCACTATGGCTACACCTTC

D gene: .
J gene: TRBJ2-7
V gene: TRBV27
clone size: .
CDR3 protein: CASSLRGYEQYF
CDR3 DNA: TGTGCCAGCAGTCTGCGAGGCTACGAGCAGTACTTC

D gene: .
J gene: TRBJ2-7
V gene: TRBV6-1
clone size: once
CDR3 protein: CASSAASGGGYEQYF
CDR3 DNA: TGTGCCAGCAGTGCGGCTAGCGGAGGGGGGTACGAGCAGTACTTC

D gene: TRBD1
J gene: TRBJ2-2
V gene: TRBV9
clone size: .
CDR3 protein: CASSVWGTENTGELFF
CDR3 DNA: TGTGCCAGCAGCGTATGGGGGACAGAGAACACCGGGGAGCTGTTTTTT

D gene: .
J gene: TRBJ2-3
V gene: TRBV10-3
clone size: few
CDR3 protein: CASSDPGRQGQNTQYF
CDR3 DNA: TGTGCCTCCTCCGACCCTGGCAGGCAAGGACAAAATACGCAGTATTTT

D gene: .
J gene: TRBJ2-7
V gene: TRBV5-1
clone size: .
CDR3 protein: CASSLTPLSSYEQYF
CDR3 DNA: TGCGCCAGCAGCTTGACCCCTCTCAGCTCCTACGAGCAGTACTTC

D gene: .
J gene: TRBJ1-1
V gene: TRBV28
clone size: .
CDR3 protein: CASIERGGQNTEAFF
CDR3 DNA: TGTGCCAGCATCGAGCGGGGTGGGCAGAACACTGAAGCTTTCTTT

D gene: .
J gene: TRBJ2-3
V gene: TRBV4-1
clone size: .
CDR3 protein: CASSNTGSTTDTQYF
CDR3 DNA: TGCGCCAGCAGCAATACAGGGTCCACCACAGATACGCAGTATTTT

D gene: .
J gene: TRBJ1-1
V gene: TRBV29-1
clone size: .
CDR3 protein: CSVDRGGSAFF
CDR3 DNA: TGCAGCGTTGATCGGGGGGGCTCGGCTTTCTTT

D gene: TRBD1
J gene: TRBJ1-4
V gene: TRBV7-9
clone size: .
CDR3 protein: CASSLVWDRDGEKLFF
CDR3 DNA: TGTGCCAGCAGCTTAGTTTGGGACAGGGACGGGGAAAAACTGTTTTTT

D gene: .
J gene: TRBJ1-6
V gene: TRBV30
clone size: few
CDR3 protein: CASQSSYNSPLHF
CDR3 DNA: TGTGCCTCACAGAGCTCCTATAATTCACCCCTCCACTTT

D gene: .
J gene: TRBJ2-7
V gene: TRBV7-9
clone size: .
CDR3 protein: CASSLGGGTPSGQYF
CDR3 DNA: TGTGCCAGCAGCTTGGGAGGAGGGACCCCCTCCGGGCAGTACTTC

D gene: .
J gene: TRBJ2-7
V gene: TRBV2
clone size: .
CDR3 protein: CASTRTDYEQYF
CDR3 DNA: TGTGCCAGCACGCGGACAGACTACGAGCAGTACTTC

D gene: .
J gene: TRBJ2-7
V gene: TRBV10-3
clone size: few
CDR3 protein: CASTSNGGAKKYEQYF
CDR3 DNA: TGTGCCAGCACCTCCAACGGGGGAGCGAAGAAGTACGAGCAGTACTTC

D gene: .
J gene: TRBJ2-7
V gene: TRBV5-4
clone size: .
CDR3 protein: CASSLGGVGLEQYF
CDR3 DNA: TGTGCCAGCAGCCTCGGCGGGGTTGGCCTCGAGCAGTACTTC

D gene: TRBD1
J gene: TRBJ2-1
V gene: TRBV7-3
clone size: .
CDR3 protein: CASSRYAGTGYNEQFF
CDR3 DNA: TGTGCCAGCAGTCGATATGCCGGGACAGGATACAATGAGCAGTTCTTC

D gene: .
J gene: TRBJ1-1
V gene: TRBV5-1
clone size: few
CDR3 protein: CASSGTRGLNTEAFF
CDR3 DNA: TGCGCCAGCAGCGGGACCAGGGGCTTGAACACTGAAGCTTTCTTT

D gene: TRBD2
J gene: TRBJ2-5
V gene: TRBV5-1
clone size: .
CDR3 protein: CASSQALAGVLETQYF
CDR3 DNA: TGCGCCAGCAGCCAGGCCCTAGCGGGAGTGTTGGAGACCCAGTACTTC

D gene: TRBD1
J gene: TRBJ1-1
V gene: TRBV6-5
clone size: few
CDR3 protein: CASSYSGTDFEAFF
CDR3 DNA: TGTGCCAGCAGTTACTCCGGGACAGATTTTGAAGCTTTCTTT

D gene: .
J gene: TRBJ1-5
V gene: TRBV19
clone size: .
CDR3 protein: CASNLQGRQPQHF
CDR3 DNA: TGTGCCAGTAACCTTCAGGGGCGGCAGCCCCAGCATTTT

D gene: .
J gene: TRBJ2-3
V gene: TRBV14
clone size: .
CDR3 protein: CASSQAVRTQYF
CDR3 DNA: TGTGCCAGCAGCCAAGCCGTCAGGACGCAGTATTTT

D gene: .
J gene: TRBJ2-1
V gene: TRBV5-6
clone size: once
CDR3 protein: CASSSTGLNEQFF
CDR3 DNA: TGTGCCAGCAGCTCGACTGGACTCAATGAGCAGTTCTTC